The 30 T cell receptor beta chains presented below share a single source sample, sequenced in a study of T cell responses to AZD1222 COVID-19 vaccine. Using immunoSEQ multiplex PCR, the repertoire was profiled, and TCRdb retains in-frame clones only, with some absent. This sample carries about 92,000 clones, 86% of them seen once, and the ten largest clones take roughly a tenth. The input for sequencing was peripheral blood, taken on day 0 of AZD1222 vaccination. The receptors were gathered from an adult in good health.

The count of this clone is one. The rearrangement links TRBV9 to TRBJ1-4; TRBD1 aligns across 7 bases. Germline V CDR1 and CDR2: SGDLS, YYNGEE. The CDR3 sequence is 14 residues long. V shed 5 bases, J shed 7 bases, and the junction held 8 bases outside the gene matches. The CDR3 sequence is CASRNPDRVEKLFF. The CDR3 nucleotides are TGTGCCAGCAGAAACCCCGACAGGGTTGAAAAACTGTTTTTT.

The genes are TRBV27 and TRBJ1-1; D ambiguous. The V end was cut by 6 bases, the J end by 1 base, with 9 bases between. CDR1 is MNHEY and CDR2 is SMNVEV in the germline V gene (reference sequence). This CDR3 has 13 residues. CDR3 sequence (DNA): TGTGCCAGCAGGGAACAGAGGAACACTGAAGCTTTCTTT. It is translated as CASREQRNTEAFF.

This clone was seen only once. The chain joins TRBV28 to TRBJ2-1; no definite D call. The CDR3 totals 12 residues. CDR1 is MDHEN and CDR2 is SYDVKM in the germline V gene. The V gene lost 6 bases and the J gene lost 4 bases, with 7 bases spanning the gap. The CDR3 DNA reads TGTGCCAGCAGGGATCGGTACAATGAGCAGTTCTTC. Amino acids: CASRDRYNEQFF. Based on the CDR3 plus reference TRBV28 and TRBJ2-1, the full variable domain is DVKVTQSSRYLVKRTGEKVFLECVQDMDHENMFWYRQDPGLGLRLIYFSYDVKMKEKGDIPEGYSVSREKKERFSLILESASTNQTSMYLCASRDRYNEQFFGPGTRLTVL.

This CDR3 reads CASSNRQGNTGELFF. Here the CDR3 DNA reads TGTGCCAGCAGCAACAGACAGGGCAACACCGGGGAGCTGTTTTTT. The chain uses TRBV11-3 and TRBJ2-2, with 7 bases that match TRBD1. The J segment lost 2 bases and the V segment lost 5 bases, leaving 5 bases of the junction unmatched. CDR1 and CDR2 (germline): SGHNT, YENEEA. This CDR3 region has 15 residues.

The J gene is TRBJ1-4, the V gene TRBV6-5; D possibly corresponds to TRBD1 (5 bases). Trimming cost V 6 bases and J 8 bases, with 19 bases left between them. The germline CDR1 and CDR2 sequences are MNHEY and SVGAGI. The CDR3 has 15 amino acids. In nucleotides, the CDR3 is TGTGCCAGCAGCCGACGACAGTCGGGGGGAGAAAAACTGTTTTTT. Translation: CASSRRQSGGEKLFF.

Only a few counts were recorded for this clone. The gene calls are TRBV4-2 and TRBJ1-2; the D gene is possibly TRBD1 (5 bases). V was shortened by 2 bases and J by 3 bases, with 10 bases between the two germline ends. Per the germline V gene, CDR1 is LGHNA and CDR2 is YNFKEQ. CDR3 size: 14 residues. In DNA, the CDR3 is TGTGCCAGCAGCCAATCTGTGGGGGACTATGGCTACACCTTC. It specifies CASSQSVGDYGYTF.

In this sample, this clone turned up a few times. This chain connects TRBV5-1 to TRBJ2-7, with a tentative D call TRBD1 (7 bases). The ends were cut back, 5 bases at V and 3 bases at J, with 15 bases in the middle. Germline V gene data show CDR1 as SGHRS and CDR2 as YFSETQ. The CDR3 totals 14 residues. The CDR3 DNA sequence: TGCGCCAGCAGAGAGACAGGGACTTTCTACGAGCAGTACTTC. Its protein product is CASRETGTFYEQYF.

This chain links TRBV5-1 with TRBJ2-7; no clear D. Trimming pared 1 base from V and 8 bases from J, leaving 22 bases between. CDR3 length equals 16 residues. Looked up from germline, CDR1 is SGHRS and CDR2 is YFSETQ. In DNA, the CDR3 is TGCGCCAGCAGCTTGTCCGATGGGCCGACCGGAGAAAAGCAGTACTTC. Protein: CASSLSDGPTGEKQYF.

This clone was observed a single time. The rearrangement links TRBV13 to TRBJ2-5, with 8 positions matching TRBD2. J gave up 7 bases and V 5 bases, and 6 bases lay outside the gene matches. Germline assignment: CDR1 PRHDT and CDR2 FYEKMQ (reference sequence). The CDR3 is made up of 13 amino acids. The chain's CDR3 is CASSRDRGGTQYF. The CDR3 DNA is TGTGCCAGCAGCCGGGACCGGGGGGGGACCCAGTACTTC.

The genes are TRBV18 and TRBJ2-7; 8 bases are shared with TRBD2. The CDR3 contains 16 residues. Germline CDR1 and CDR2: KGHSH and LQKENI. Trimming cost V 4 bases and J 5 bases; bases outside gene matches: 13. The CDR3 DNA is TGTGCCAGCTCACGAGGGACCGGGACTAGAGGGGACGAGCAGTACTTC. Residues: CASSRGTGTRGDEQYF.

J is TRBJ1-1 and V is TRBV7-9; D is unclear. The germline V gene has CDR1 SEHNR and CDR2 FQNEAQ (reference sequence). The V end was cut by 5 bases, the J end by 2 bases, with 3 bases between. The CDR3 is 11 amino acids. CDR3 protein: CASSENTEAFF. CDR3 coding DNA: TGTGCCAGCAGCGAAAACACTGAAGCTTTCTTT.

The chain employs TRBV30 and TRBJ1-1, with 8 bases identical to TRBD1. Germline V gene data show CDR1 as GTSNPN and CDR2 as SVGIG (reference sequence). This CDR3 is built from 14 residues. The V segment lost 7 bases and the J segment 5 bases; nucleotides outside the gene matches: 12. CDR3 coding DNA: TGTGCCTCAGGGGGCGCCCGGATTGGTACTGAAGCTTTCTTT. Amino acids: CASGGARIGTEAFF.

The V gene is TRBV3-1 (or the pseudogene TRBV3-2), the J gene TRBJ1-1; 8 bases line up with TRBD1. The CDR3 contains 16 residues. The V gene's germline CDR1 is LGHDT and CDR2 YNNKEL (reference sequence). J was trimmed by 1 base and V by 5 bases; bases with no gene match: 9. CDR3 residues: CASSSRDRSPNTEAFF. CDR3 DNA: TGTGCCAGCAGCTCCCGGGACAGGTCGCCGAACACTGAAGCTTTCTTT.

V is TRBV5-1 and J is TRBJ2-7; D call uncertain. The V end was cut by 0 bases, the J end by 6 bases, with 10 bases between. Germline V gives CDR1 SGHRS, CDR2 YFSETQ. This CDR3 is built from 13 residues. Here the CDR3 reads CASSLDNAGEQYF. CDR3 nucleotides: TGCGCCAGCAGCTTGGACAATGCAGGCGAGCAGTACTTC.

The chain employs TRBV3-1 (or the pseudogene TRBV3-2) and TRBJ2-3; D is perhaps TRBD1 (5 bases). CDR1 is LGHDT, CDR2 YNNKEL, per germline (reference sequence). CDR3 size: 13 residues. The germline V and J ends were trimmed by 3 bases and 3 bases, with 7 bases remaining between them. CDR3 DNA sequence: TGTGCCAGCAGCCACTCAGGGACAGATACGCAGTATTTT. Amino acid sequence: CASSHSGTDTQYF.

This clone occurred once. The chain employs TRBV6-5 and TRBJ1-4; TRBD1 is a possible D gene (5 bases). This CDR3 comprises 15 residues. Trimming removed 8 bases at V and 6 bases at J, with 19 bases between. Per the germline V gene, CDR1 is MNHEY and CDR2 is SVGAGI. CDR3 sequence (DNA): TGTGCCAGCTCGTTTCCCGGTCGGGACCATGAAAAACTGTTTTTT. It translates to CASSFPGRDHEKLFF.

The chain couples TRBV6-1 to TRBJ2-1; 13 bases line up with TRBD2. The CDR3 extends over 15 amino acids. Trimming took 1 base from V and 6 from J; bases not matched to a gene: 0. CDR1 is MNHNS and CDR2 is SASEGT in the germline V gene. CDR3 in DNA: TGTGCCAGCAGTGAAGGGACTAGCGGGAGCAATGAGCAGTTCTTC. Amino acid sequence: CASSEGTSGSNEQFF.

The J gene is TRBJ2-3, the V gene TRBV5-4; 9 positions agree with TRBD1. V shed 0 bases, J shed 5 bases, and the junction held 13 bases outside the gene matches. This CDR3 spans 18 amino acids. Germline V gene sequence: CDR1 SGHNT, CDR2 YYREEE (reference sequence). DNA for the CDR3: TGTGCCAGCAGCTTGGGAGGCACAGGGGGCGATATCCGAGATACGCAGTATTTT. Its translation: CASSLGGTGGDIRDTQYF. Full variable domain (rest looked up from reference TRBV5-4 and TRBJ2-3): ETGVTQSPTHLIKTRGQQVTLRCSSQSGHNTVSWYQQALGQGPQFIFQYYREEENGRGNFPPRFSGLQFPNYSSELNVNALELDDSALYLCASSLGGTGGDIRDTQYFGPGTRLTVL.

The V gene is TRBV19, the J gene TRBJ2-5; TRBD1 agrees at 10 bases. The trim removed 5 bases at V and 4 bases at J, leaving 4 bases unmatched. This CDR3 has 14 residues. CDR1 and CDR2 (germline): LNHDA, SQIVND (reference sequence). CDR3 sequence (DNA): TGTGCCAGTAGTTCGCGGACAGGGGGAGAGACCCAGTACTTC. Its protein is CASSSRTGGETQYF.

A single count supports this clone. The chain couples TRBV13 to TRBJ2-7, with D tentatively TRBD1 (5 bases). V lost 1 base to trimming and J lost 3 bases, with 10 bases between them. The germline CDR1 and CDR2 sequences are PRHDT and FYEKMQ (reference sequence). The CDR3 sequence is 14 residues long. The chain's CDR3 is CASSLVRGSYEQYF. CDR3 coding DNA: TGTGCCAGCAGCTTAGTTAGGGGAAGCTACGAGCAGTACTTC.

The V gene is TRBV27, the J gene TRBJ1-4; maybe TRBD1 (5 bases). Germline V gene lookup returns CDR1 MNHEY and CDR2 SMNVEV (reference sequence). V lost 5 bases, J lost 5 bases, and 12 bases lay in between. The CDR3 runs 14 residues. CDR3 in DNA: TGTGCCAGCAGTGGAAACTGGGGGAATGAAAAACTGTTTTTT. It is translated as CASSGNWGNEKLFF.

This clone was recorded only once. The chain joins TRBV29-1 to TRBJ2-3; 10 nucleotides agree with TRBD2. Germline V gene lookup returns CDR1 SQVTM and CDR2 ANQGSEA. V gave up 5 bases and J gave up 2 bases; unmatched junction bases: 7. This CDR3 comprises 15 residues. The CDR3 sequence is CSVRGTSVYTDTQYF. The DNA of the CDR3 is TGCAGCGTTAGGGGGACTAGCGTTTACACAGATACGCAGTATTTT.

J is TRBJ2-5 and V is TRBV3-1 (or the pseudogene TRBV3-2); TRBD2 aligns across 8 bases. This CDR3 is built from 16 residues. The V segment lost 4 bases and the J segment 1 base; nucleotides outside the gene matches: 8. CDR1 LGHDT and CDR2 YNNKEL come from the germline V gene (reference sequence). The CDR3 sequence: CASSLFGGEAQETQYF. The CDR3 bases are TGTGCCAGCAGCCTGTTCGGGGGGGAGGCCCAAGAGACCCAGTACTTC.

This rearrangement joins TRBV3-1 (or the pseudogene TRBV3-2) to TRBJ2-2, with TRBD1 matching over 7 bases. The CDR3 covers 16 residues. V shed 0 bases, J shed 5 bases, and the junction held 6 bases outside the gene matches. The germline CDR1 and CDR2 sequences are LGHDT and YNNKEL (reference sequence). The CDR3 is CASSQEGGQFTGELFF. In DNA form, the CDR3 reads TGTGCCAGCAGCCAAGAAGGGGGACAGTTTACCGGGGAGCTGTTTTTT.

V usage is TRBV18 and J usage is TRBJ1-2, with 7 positions matching TRBD1. The CDR3 runs 15 residues. V lost 6 bases, J lost 4 bases, and 11 bases stayed unmatched. Germline lookup yields CDR1 KGHSH and CDR2 LQKENI. The CDR3 bases are TGTGCCAGCTCCCAAGACAGGGTGGGCGGCTATGGCTACACCTTC. Translating gives CASSQDRVGGYGYTF.

V and J are TRBV5-1 and TRBJ1-1; a possible D gene is TRBD1 (6 bases). Trimming took off 4 bases at V and 5 bases at J, with 9 bases between the two ends. Germline CDR1 SGHRS, CDR2 YFSETQ. CDR3 size: 12 residues. The CDR3 sequence: CASSTGQTEAFF. The DNA of the CDR3 is TGCGCCAGCAGCACCGGACAGACTGAAGCTTTCTTT.

The chain employs TRBV27 and TRBJ1-1, with unresolved D. Germline CDR1 reads MNHEY; CDR2 reads SMNVEV (reference sequence). V shed 2 bases and J shed 8 bases, with 12 bases lying between them. The CDR3 contains 13 residues. The CDR3 reads CASSLRRVSEAFF. CDR3 coding DNA: TGTGCCAGCAGTTTACGACGAGTCTCGGAAGCTTTCTTT.

The V and J genes are TRBV20-1 and TRBJ2-3, with D perhaps assigned TRBD1 or TRBD2 (5 bases each). V gave up 3 bases and J gave up 5 bases, with 12 bases separating them. The CDR3 covers 13 residues. From germline, CDR1 is DFQATT and CDR2 SNEGSKA (reference sequence). CDR3 in amino acids: CSASSGGKDTQYF. The CDR3 coding sequence is TGCAGTGCTAGTTCTGGGGGTAAAGATACGCAGTATTTT.

This rearrangement joins TRBV5-4 to TRBJ1-2; 10 bases line up with TRBD1. V dropped 4 bases and J dropped 5; count of bases not matched to a gene: 11. Germline CDR1 and CDR2: SGHNT and YYREEE (reference sequence). This CDR3 is built from 16 residues. The CDR3 region has the DNA TGTGCCAGCAGCCCTCCCGGGACAGGGGAAGGGTATGGCTACACCTTC. It codes for CASSPPGTGEGYGYTF.

This chain uses TRBV2 with TRBJ1-5; D ambiguous. The length of the CDR3 is 14 residues. The germline V and J ends were trimmed by 5 bases and 0 bases, with 8 bases remaining between them. CDR1 is SNHLY, CDR2 FYNNEI, per germline. CDR3 bases: TGTGCCAGCAGTCCGACATATAGCAATCAGCCCCAGCATTTT. Its translation is CASSPTYSNQPQHF.